Sequencing of this T cell receptor (beta chain) was carried out in a study of T cell responses to AZD1222 COVID-19 vaccine. As for the study in general: Investigators merged groups given second doses at roughly 4 or roughly 12 weeks.

The CDR3 spans 12 residues. V was clipped by 6 bases and J by 6 bases; unmatched bases: 4. The repertoire was sequenced with immunoSEQ multiplex PCR; TCRdb's copy has only in-frame clones and lacks some. The table has about 130,000 clones, 80% to 90% seen once. The sequence was obtained from an adult in good health. Sequenced material: peripheral blood, taken on day 0 of AZD1222 vaccination. The gene calls are TRBV12-3 or TRBV12-4 and TRBJ1-2; the match to TRBD1 covers 7 bases. The CDR3 region is CASSPGGNGYTF. The CDR3, as DNA: TGTGCCAGCAGCCCAGGGGGTAATGGCTACACCTTC.